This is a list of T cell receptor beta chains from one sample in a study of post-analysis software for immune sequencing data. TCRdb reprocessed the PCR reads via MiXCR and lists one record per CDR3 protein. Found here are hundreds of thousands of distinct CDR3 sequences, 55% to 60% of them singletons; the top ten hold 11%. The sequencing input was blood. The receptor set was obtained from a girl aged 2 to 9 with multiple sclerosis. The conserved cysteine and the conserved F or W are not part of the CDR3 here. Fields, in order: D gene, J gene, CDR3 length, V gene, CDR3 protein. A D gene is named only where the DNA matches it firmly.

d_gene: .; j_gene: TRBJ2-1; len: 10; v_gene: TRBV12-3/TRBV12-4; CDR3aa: ASTSDYNEQF
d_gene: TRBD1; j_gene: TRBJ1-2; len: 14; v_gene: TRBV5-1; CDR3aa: ASSSTDRGFSYGYT
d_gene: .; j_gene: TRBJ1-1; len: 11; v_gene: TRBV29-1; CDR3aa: SLRDGTNTEAF
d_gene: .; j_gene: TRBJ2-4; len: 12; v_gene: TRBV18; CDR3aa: ASSRSVEKNIQY
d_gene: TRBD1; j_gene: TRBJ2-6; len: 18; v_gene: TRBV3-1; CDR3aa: ASSQFFGQGRMSGANVLT
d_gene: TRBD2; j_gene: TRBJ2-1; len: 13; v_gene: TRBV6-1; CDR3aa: ASSLTSGIRNEQF
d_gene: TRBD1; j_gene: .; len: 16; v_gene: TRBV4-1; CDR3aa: ASSHLGPSGGTKSIQY
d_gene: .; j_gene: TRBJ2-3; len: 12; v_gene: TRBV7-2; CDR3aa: ASSLGLSGDTQY
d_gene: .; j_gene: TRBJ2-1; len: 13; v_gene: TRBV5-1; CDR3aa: ASSWILARYNEQF
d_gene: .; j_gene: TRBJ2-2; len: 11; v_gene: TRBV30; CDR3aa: AWSDGGKGVLF
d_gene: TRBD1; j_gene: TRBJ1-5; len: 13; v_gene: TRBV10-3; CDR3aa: AISEGQGGNQPQH
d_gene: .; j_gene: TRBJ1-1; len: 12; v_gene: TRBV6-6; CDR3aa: ASSNYREYTEAF
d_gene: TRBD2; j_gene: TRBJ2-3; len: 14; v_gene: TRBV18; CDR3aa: ASSPTSGRRTDTQY
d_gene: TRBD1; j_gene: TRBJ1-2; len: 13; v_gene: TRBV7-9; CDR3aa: ASSLVGGAGYGYT
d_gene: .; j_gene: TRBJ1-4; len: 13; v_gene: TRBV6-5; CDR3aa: ASSTGTGKTEKLF
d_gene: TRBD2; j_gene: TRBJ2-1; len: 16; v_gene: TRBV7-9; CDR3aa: ASSLGLAGGFSYNEQF
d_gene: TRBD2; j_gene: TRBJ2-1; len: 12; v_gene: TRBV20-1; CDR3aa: SATRIAGGVKQF
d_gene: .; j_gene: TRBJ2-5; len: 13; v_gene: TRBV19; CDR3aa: ATQSRRGAQETQY
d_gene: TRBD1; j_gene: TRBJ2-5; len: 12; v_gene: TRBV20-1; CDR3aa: SASPRGQEETQY
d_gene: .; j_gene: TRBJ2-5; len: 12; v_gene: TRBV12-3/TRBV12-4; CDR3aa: ASSFTLMGETQY
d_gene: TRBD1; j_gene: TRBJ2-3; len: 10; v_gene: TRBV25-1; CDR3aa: ASSQTGQLQY
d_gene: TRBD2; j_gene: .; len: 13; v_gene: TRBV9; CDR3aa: ASSVSSGSPKTQY
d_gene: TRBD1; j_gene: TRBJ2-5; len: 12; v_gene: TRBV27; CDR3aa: ASSLLGGEETQY